This record covers a single TCR beta chain. Its antigen is as yet unknown. The source of the sample is a study of beta chain features in type 1 diabetes. Germline CDR1 and CDR2: SNHLY and FYNNEI. The CDR3 runs to 14 residues. Germline trimming cut 7 bases from V and 9 bases from J; bases unmatched to any gene: 11. Expressed TCRB transcripts were sequenced after all isolated RNA was converted to cDNA. Method: immunoSEQ multiplex PCR; TCRdb's copy keeps in-frame clones and lacks some. This table holds about 900,000 clones, 17% found once. The study's findings and limits: Type 1 diabetes patients had moderately but significantly shorter TCRB CDR3s in all four CD4+ subsets. There was no resolution here of whether HLA type influences TCRB rearrangement. More deletions and fewer insertions at VDJ junctions were found in patients with type 1 diabetes.

The purity of all sorted populations exceeded 98%. The sequenced material came from naive CD4+ T cells from blood. This chain links TRBV2 with TRBJ2-1, with 8 positions matching TRBD2. The TCR was taken from a young woman in good health. The CDR3 reads CASIGLAGSGEQFF. CDR3 DNA sequence: TGTGCCAGCATTGGGCTAGCGGGTTCAGGTGAGCAGTTCTTC.